Shown below are 22 T cell receptor beta chains from a single sample sequenced in a study of T cell repertoires in cytomegalovirus infection (dated by TCRdb to between 2019 and 2020). The treatment or condition label for this specimen denotes: in vitro stimulation with specific CMV peptide epitopes to enrich CMV-specific T cells. These receptors have no identified antigens. The listed sequencing device is Illumina HiSeq 1500. TCRdb ran its own pipeline on the public reads, namely fastp trimming at Q25 and MiXCR clone calling, and kept in-frame beta chains. Identical CDR3 protein sequences are pooled into one entry, listed with their most common genes and DNA. The sample profile shows 150,000 to 200,000 distinct CDR3 sequences; approximately 21% of them were found once. The ten largest make up roughly 27% of the sample. The source material was CD8+ T cells from cultured PBMCs, sampled from culture after CMV antigen stimulation. The receptors were sampled from a human donor in good health (CMV status not recorded). Some clones in this sample may be carry-over from other donors' samples.

The chain employs TRBV7-9 and TRBJ1-2; perhaps TRBD1 as D (6 bases). The germline V gene has CDR1 SEHNR and CDR2 FQNEAQ (reference sequence). V shed 1 base and J shed 0 bases, with 12 bases lying between them. This CDR3 is built from 16 residues. CDR3 protein: CASSLVQGAANYGYTF. In DNA form, the CDR3 reads TGTGCCAGCAGCTTAGTACAGGGAGCAGCTAACTATGGCTACACCTTC.

This clonotype was detected ten times or more. This sequence joins TRBV7-2 and TRBJ1-4, with D hard to call. This CDR3 contains 14 residues. The germline gives CDR1 SGHTA, CDR2 FQGNSA. V was shortened by 6 bases and J by 7 bases, with 15 bases between the two germline ends. The CDR3 DNA reads as TGTGCCAGCAGTCTCGGACTACCCCCTGAAAAACTGTTTTTT. It encodes CASSLGLPPEKLFF.

Worth noting for this clonotype: One end of the junction fails to match germline, which may point to a read error. Here the CDR3 DNA reads TGTGCCAGCAGCGATTTCATGAGGGGGGCCGGAGAGACCGAGTACTTC. It is translated as CASSDFMRGAGETEYF. V is TRBV11-2 and J is TRBJ2-5, with D possibly being TRBD1 or TRBD2 (6 bases each). CDR1 and CDR2 from the germline V gene are SGHAT and FQNNGV. The CDR3 sequence is 16 residues long.

This clonotype was observed a few times. The genes are TRBV7-9 and TRBJ1-1; D gene ambiguous. This CDR3 has 12 residues. The ends were cut back, 2 bases at V and 7 bases at J, with 8 bases in the middle. Germline CDR1 reads SEHNR; CDR2 reads FQNEAQ (reference sequence). CDR3 sequence (DNA): TGTGCCAGCAGCTTATATGCCCGTGAAGCTTTCTTT. This translates into CASSLYAREAFF. The whole variable domain, remainder taken from reference TRBV7-9 and TRBJ1-1, is DTGVSQNPRHKITKRGQNVTFRCDPISEHNRLYWYRQTLGQGPEFLTYFQNEAQLEKSRLLSDRFSAERPKGSFSTLEIQRTEQGDSAMYLCASSLYAREAFFGQGTRLTVV.

This clonotype was counted between two and nine times. This rearrangement joins TRBV7-8 to TRBJ2-5, with 9 bases fitting TRBD2. Germline CDR1 reads SGHVS; CDR2 reads FQNEAQ. The CDR3 spans 19 residues. J lost 2 bases, V lost 4 bases, and 17 bases had no gene match. The CDR3 sequence is CASSWQKGIGLAGQETQYF. Here the CDR3 DNA reads TGTGCCAGCAGCTGGCAGAAGGGTATAGGTCTAGCGGGACAAGAGACCCAGTACTTC.

This clonotype occurred a few times. The chain combines TRBV7-2 with TRBJ2-1, with 9 positions matching TRBD2. This CDR3 contains 16 residues. J was trimmed by 12 bases and V by 4 bases; bases with no gene match: 16. Germline V gene lookup returns CDR1 SGHTA and CDR2 FQGNSA. CDR3 DNA sequence: TGTGCCAGCAGCTCCCTAGCGGGGAATGATGGTGTAGGGCAGTTCTTC. Amino acids: CASSSLAGNDGVGQFF. The full variable domain, with the rest looked up from reference TRBV7-2 and TRBJ2-1, is GAGVSQSPSNKVTEKGKDVELRCDPISGHTALYWYRQSLGQGLEFLIYFQGNSAPDKSGLPSDRFSAERTGGSVSTLTIQRTQQEDSAVYLCASSSLAGNDGVGQFFGPGTRLTVL.

The chain joins TRBV12-3 or TRBV12-4 to TRBJ1-2; possible D gene TRBD1, 5 bases. The V end lost 5 bases, the J end lost 5 bases, and 12 bases lay between the germline ends. The CDR3 length is 13 residues. The CDR3 is CASSNDSSYGYTF. The DNA for the CDR3 is TGTGCCAGCAGTAACGACAGCTCTTATGGCTACACCTTC.

This chain uses TRBV5-1 with TRBJ2-5; D may correspond to TRBD1 or TRBD2 (8 bases each). Germline V gene data show CDR1 as SGHRS and CDR2 as YFSETQ. V was shortened by 4 bases and J by 5 bases, with 21 bases between the two germline ends. The CDR3 length is 16 residues. The CDR3 protein is CASSREGRGRRETQYF. DNA for the CDR3: TGCGCCAGCAGCCGGGAGGGCAGGGGGCGCCGGGAGACCCAGTACTTC.

A few counts support this clonotype. The gene calls are TRBV5-1 and TRBJ2-4; D unclear. V lost 3 bases to trimming and J lost 0 bases, with 19 bases between them. Looked up from germline, CDR1 is SGHRS and CDR2 is YFSETQ. The length of the CDR3 is 18 residues. The CDR3 coding sequence is TGCGCCAGCAGCTCCAATCCGTCAGACCCTCTAGCCAAAAACATTCAGTACTTC. Translated: CASSSNPSDPLAKNIQYF.

The chain couples TRBV6-2 or TRBV6-3 to TRBJ1-5, with 11 bases lining up with TRBD1. J lost 0 bases, V lost 4 bases, and 8 bases had no gene match. CDR1 MNHEY and CDR2 SVGEGT come from the germline V gene. This CDR3 comprises 18 residues. The CDR3 loop reads CASSSDRGRLYSNQPQHF. CDR3 nucleotide sequence: TGTGCCAGCAGTTCGGACAGGGGGCGACTCTATAGCAATCAGCCCCAGCATTTT.

This chain joins TRBV7-2 and TRBJ1-2; D remains unclear. The CDR3 sequence is 11 residues long. Germline V gene lookup returns CDR1 SGHTA and CDR2 FQGNSA. In DNA, the CDR3 is TGTGCTGTACAGACTAACTATGGCTACACCTTC. It codes for CAVQTNYGYTF.

The chain links TRBV4-1 to TRBJ1-2; TRBD1 might be the D (5 bases). The CDR3 is 13 amino acids. Looked up from germline, CDR1 is MGHRA and CDR2 is YSYEKL. Trimming stripped 4 bases from V and 7 bases from J, with 13 bases between. In DNA, the CDR3 is TGCGCCAGCAGCCTGACGGGGGGTGTTGGCTACACCTTC. Its protein is CASSLTGGVGYTF.

The chain carries TRBV7-4 and TRBJ1-2; TRBD1 might be the D (5 bases). Germline CDR1 SGHVT, CDR2 SQSDAQ. The CDR3 has 11 amino acids. V dropped 1 base and J dropped 11 bases, with 8 bases sitting between them. CDR3 DNA: TGTGCCAGCAGCTTAGGAGGACATTACACCTTC. This sequence encodes CASSLGGHYTF.

The chain couples TRBV7-6 to TRBJ1-1; D may be TRBD1 (5 bases). The CDR3 totals 14 residues. V lost 5 bases, J lost 4 bases, and 14 bases lay in between. Germline CDR1 reads SGHVS; CDR2 reads FNYEAQ. CDR3 nucleotides: TGTGCCAGCAGCCCGGAGAGGGGTTTCACTGAAGCTTTCTTT. Encoded protein: CASSPERGFTEAFF.

The chain uses TRBV6-2 or TRBV6-3 and TRBJ2-5; no firm D call. Germline CDR1 reads MNHEY; CDR2 reads SVGEGT. The CDR3 consists of 11 residues. V was cut by 2 bases and J by 5 bases, with 3 bases left in between. CDR3 bases: TGTGCCAGCAGTTACGTGGAGACCCAGTACTTC. Amino acid sequence: CASSYVETQYF.

This rearrangement joins TRBV4-3 to TRBJ2-1; 13 bases line up with TRBD2. The trim removed 1 base at V and 1 base at J, leaving 13 bases unmatched. This CDR3 spans 21 amino acids. The germline CDR1 and CDR2 sequences are LGHNA and YSLEER. The CDR3 loop is CASSQGQVRTSGGGSYNEQFF. In nucleotides, the CDR3 is TGCGCCAGCAGCCAAGGTCAAGTCCGGACTAGCGGGGGAGGGTCCTACAATGAGCAGTTCTTC.

The rearrangement joins TRBV12-3 or TRBV12-4 to TRBJ2-7; TRBD1 matches 11 bases. This CDR3 is built from 13 residues. V was clipped by 9 bases and J by 2 bases; unmatched bases: 3. CDR3 protein: CASGQGAAYEQYF. The CDR3 region has the DNA TGTGCCAGTGGACAGGGGGCTGCCTACGAGCAGTACTTC.

The CDR3 nucleotides read TGTGCCAGCAGCTTAGCGGGTTCGAGAAAGGAGCAGTTCTTC. It specifies CASSLAGSRKEQFF. V is TRBV11-2 and J is TRBJ2-1; no reliable D call. Germline CDR1 is SGHAT and CDR2 is FQNNGV. V was pared by 1 base and J by 10 bases, with 14 bases between. The length of the CDR3 is 14 residues.

With respect to this clonotype: This CDR3 is missing its conserved last phenylalanine or tryptophan, likely due to a read error. No DNA is shown, since the ends of the CDR3 on it are uncertain; the CDR3 is the one TCRdb lists. The J gene is TRBJ1-1, the V gene TRBV6-1. From germline, CDR1 is MNHNS and CDR2 SASEGT. The CDR3 has 10 amino acids, counting both end residues. CDR3 in amino acids: CASSEIINLG.

The V and J genes are TRBV27 and TRBJ2-3; 7 bases fit TRBD2. V trimming: 7 bases; J trimming: 5 bases; junction bases outside the gene matches: 3. CDR3 length equals 12 residues. Germline values: CDR1 MNHEY, CDR2 SMNVEV (reference sequence). The CDR3 reads CASMAGEDTQYF. The CDR3 coding sequence is TGTGCCAGCATGGCGGGAGAAGATACGCAGTATTTT.

This clonotype has a count of ten or more. CDR3 in amino acids: CASRWGLGDEKLFF. The DNA for the CDR3 is TGTGCCAGCAGATGGGGGCTCGGAGATGAAAAACTGTTTTTT. V usage is TRBV25-1 and J usage is TRBJ1-4; the D gene is possibly TRBD1 (6 bases). This CDR3 spans 14 amino acids. Germline lookup yields CDR1 MGHDK and CDR2 SYGVNS. V was shortened by 6 bases and J by 6 bases, with 14 bases between the two germline ends.

The chain is built from TRBV28 and TRBJ1-6; D gene uncertain. Trimming shortened V by 5 bases and J by 11 bases, and 19 bases separated the two germline ends. Germline-derived CDR1 and CDR2 are MDHEN and SYDVKM. This CDR3 is 15 amino acids long. The CDR3 sequence is CASSPLGIPWAPLHF. CDR3 bases: TGTGCCAGCAGTCCCCTAGGGATCCCCTGGGCACCCCTCCACTTT.